These T cell receptor beta chains were read from a single sample in a study of blood T cell repertoires in COVID-19. Repertoires were generated with immunoSEQ multiplex PCR, while TCRdb's copy carries only in-frame clones and drops some. The sample yields some 260,000 clones, roughly nine tenths seen once. Sequencing input: PBMCs or T cells enriched from blood (not recorded which). These receptors all come from a woman younger than 45 with acute COVID-19. CDR3s include the opening cysteine and the closing phenylalanine or tryptophan. A D gene is named only where the DNA matches it firmly. The size field is filled for only some rows; it gives once, few, many or a size class.

clone_size: once
j_call: TRBJ2-1
d_call: NA
v_call: TRBV28
cdr3_nt: TGTGCCAGCAGTTCCCATAGCGGAAAACCCTACAATGAGCAGTTCTTC
cdr3_aa: CASSSHSGKPYNEQFF

clone_size: NA
j_call: TRBJ1-1
d_call: NA
v_call: TRBV7-6
cdr3_nt: TGTGCCAGCAGCTTATATCCGATAGGAAAACAGGGACGGAACACTGAAGCTTTCTTT
cdr3_aa: CASSLYPIGKQGRNTEAFF

clone_size: NA
j_call: TRBJ1-2
d_call: NA
v_call: TRBV5-6
cdr3_nt: TGTGCCAGCCAAGTAAGCGACAGACCGGTGGGCTATGGCTACACCTTC
cdr3_aa: CASQVSDRPVGYGYTF

clone_size: NA
j_call: TRBJ1-4
d_call: TRBD1
v_call: TRBV6-5
cdr3_nt: TGTGCCAGCAGTACTCAGGGGGACGAAAAACTGTTTTTT
cdr3_aa: CASSTQGDEKLFF

clone_size: once
j_call: TRBJ1-1
d_call: NA
v_call: TRBV6-5
cdr3_nt: TGTGCCACCAAACAGGTGAACACTGAAGCTTTCTTT
cdr3_aa: CATKQVNTEAFF

clone_size: NA
j_call: TRBJ2-5
d_call: TRBD2
v_call: TRBV3-1/TRBV3-2
cdr3_nt: TGTGCCAGCAGCCGGGGGTCTAGCGGGGGGCAAGAGACCCAGTACTTC
cdr3_aa: CASSRGSSGGQETQYF

clone_size: NA
j_call: TRBJ1-5
d_call: TRBD1
v_call: TRBV3-1/TRBV3-2
cdr3_nt: TGTGCCAGCAGCCAAGGGACAGGGGAGGGTCAGCCCCAGCATTTT
cdr3_aa: CASSQGTGEGQPQHF

clone_size: NA
j_call: TRBJ2-7
d_call: NA
v_call: TRBV27
cdr3_nt: TGTGCCAGCAGACAGGACAGCTCCTACGAGCAGTACTTC
cdr3_aa: CASRQDSSYEQYF

clone_size: NA
j_call: TRBJ2-1
d_call: NA
v_call: TRBV7-3
cdr3_nt: TGTGCCAGCAGCGCGACAGGTTACAATGAGCAGTTCTTC
cdr3_aa: CASSATGYNEQFF

clone_size: NA
j_call: TRBJ2-7
d_call: NA
v_call: TRBV9
cdr3_nt: TGTGCCAGCAGCGCCTCCTCCTCTTACGAGCAGTACTTC
cdr3_aa: CASSASSSYEQYF

clone_size: NA
j_call: TRBJ1-5
d_call: TRBD1
v_call: TRBV10-1
cdr3_nt: TGCGCCAGCAGTGATCGAGGAGACCCCCGGGACAGGGTTAGCAATCAGCCCCAGCATTTT
cdr3_aa: CASSDRGDPRDRVSNQPQHF

clone_size: once
j_call: TRBJ1-5
d_call: NA
v_call: TRBV6-5
cdr3_nt: TGTGCCAGCAGTACCGGAGGCTTCGGTGATCAGCCCCAGCATTTT
cdr3_aa: CASSTGGFGDQPQHF

clone_size: NA
j_call: TRBJ2-7
d_call: NA
v_call: TRBV19
cdr3_nt: TGTGCCAGTAGTGTCGGGAGCTCCTACGAGCAGTACTTC
cdr3_aa: CASSVGSSYEQYF

clone_size: NA
j_call: TRBJ1-2
d_call: NA
v_call: TRBV9
cdr3_nt: TGTGCCAGCAGCGCGATGACAGTTAACTATGGCTACACCTTC
cdr3_aa: CASSAMTVNYGYTF

clone_size: NA
j_call: TRBJ2-3
d_call: NA
v_call: TRBV6-2/TRBV6-3
cdr3_nt: TGTGCCAGCAGTCAACTAGCTGGCACAGATACGCAGTATTTT
cdr3_aa: CASSQLAGTDTQYF

clone_size: NA
j_call: TRBJ1-5
d_call: TRBD1
v_call: TRBV28
cdr3_nt: TGTGCCAGCTCGGGGGCAGGGGGTAGCAATCAGCCCCAGCATTTT
cdr3_aa: CASSGAGGSNQPQHF

clone_size: NA
j_call: TRBJ2-7
d_call: TRBD2
v_call: TRBV2
cdr3_nt: TGTGCCACCACGGGACTAGCGGGGGGGACATCCTACGAGCAGTACTTC
cdr3_aa: CATTGLAGGTSYEQYF

clone_size: NA
j_call: TRBJ1-2
d_call: TRBD1
v_call: TRBV3-1/TRBV3-2
cdr3_nt: TGTGCCAGCAGCCAAGGGACAGGCAGAGGCTACACCTTC
cdr3_aa: CASSQGTGRGYTF

clone_size: NA
j_call: TRBJ1-5
d_call: TRBD1
v_call: TRBV11-3
cdr3_nt: TGTGCCAGCAGCTTAGTTGGGACAGGGGGCTCGAGTCAGCCCCAGCATTTT
cdr3_aa: CASSLVGTGGSSQPQHF

clone_size: NA
j_call: TRBJ2-1
d_call: TRBD2
v_call: TRBV11-3
cdr3_nt: TGTGCCAGCAGCGTGGGACTAGCGGGAGTTGAGCAGTTCTTC
cdr3_aa: CASSVGLAGVEQFF

clone_size: NA
j_call: TRBJ1-1
d_call: NA
v_call: TRBV2
cdr3_nt: TGTGCCAGCAGAGGGGACTTTGACACTGAAGCTTTCTTT
cdr3_aa: CASRGDFDTEAFF

clone_size: NA
j_call: TRBJ2-3
d_call: NA
v_call: TRBV4-2
cdr3_nt: TGTGCCAGCAGCCAGGCCGTGGATACGCAGTATTTT
cdr3_aa: CASSQAVDTQYF

clone_size: NA
j_call: TRBJ2-1
d_call: NA
v_call: TRBV2
cdr3_nt: TGTGCCAGCAGTGAAGCGCCCCCGGCGGGCAATGAGCAGTTCTTC
cdr3_aa: CASSEAPPAGNEQFF

clone_size: NA
j_call: TRBJ2-2
d_call: TRBD1
v_call: TRBV2
cdr3_nt: TGTGCCAGCAGTGAAGTTCAGGGGGACCGCGGGGAGCTGTTTTTT
cdr3_aa: CASSEVQGDRGELFF

clone_size: NA
j_call: TRBJ1-1
d_call: TRBD1
v_call: TRBV6-5
cdr3_nt: TGTGCCAGCAGTTACTCGCAGACAGGGGGCAAAGCTTTCTTT
cdr3_aa: CASSYSQTGGKAFF

clone_size: NA
j_call: TRBJ2-4
d_call: NA
v_call: TRBV11-2
cdr3_nt: TGTGCCAGCAGCCCGGGGGTCACCCCCACGACCAAAAACATTCAGTACTTC
cdr3_aa: CASSPGVTPTTKNIQYF

clone_size: once
j_call: TRBJ2-1
d_call: TRBD2
v_call: TRBV7-3
cdr3_nt: TGTGCCAGCAGGTACCCGGGACTAGCGTTCAATGAGCAGTTCTTC
cdr3_aa: CASRYPGLAFNEQFF

clone_size: NA
j_call: TRBJ2-5
d_call: NA
v_call: TRBV27
cdr3_nt: TGTGCCAGCAGTTTACGCGAGCTAGAGACCCAGTACTTC
cdr3_aa: CASSLRELETQYF

clone_size: NA
j_call: TRBJ2-1
d_call: TRBD1
v_call: TRBV4-2
cdr3_nt: TGTGCCAGCAGCCTGACCGGACAGGGGGGGAATGAGCAGTTCTTC
cdr3_aa: CASSLTGQGGNEQFF

clone_size: once
j_call: TRBJ2-5
d_call: NA
v_call: TRBV5-1
cdr3_nt: TGCGCCAGCAGCACCGAGTACCAAGAGACCCAGTACTTC
cdr3_aa: CASSTEYQETQYF

clone_size: once
j_call: TRBJ1-2
d_call: TRBD1
v_call: TRBV24-1
cdr3_nt: TGTGCCACCAGTGATACAGGACAGGGGAGGGACTATGGCTACACCTTC
cdr3_aa: CATSDTGQGRDYGYTF

clone_size: NA
j_call: TRBJ1-3
d_call: NA
v_call: TRBV7-8
cdr3_nt: TGTGCCAGCACAGGGTATGGAAACACCATATATTTT
cdr3_aa: CASTGYGNTIYF

clone_size: NA
j_call: TRBJ2-7
d_call: NA
v_call: TRBV5-1
cdr3_nt: TGCGCCAGCAGCTTGGACGGGTCACCCTACGAGCAGTACTTC
cdr3_aa: CASSLDGSPYEQYF

clone_size: NA
j_call: TRBJ2-7
d_call: TRBD1
v_call: TRBV19
cdr3_nt: TGTGCCAGTTCCTCCGGACAGGGTATCCACGAGCAGTACTTC
cdr3_aa: CASSSGQGIHEQYF

clone_size: NA
j_call: TRBJ1-5
d_call: NA
v_call: TRBV27
cdr3_nt: TGTGCCAGCAGTTTACGCGGGGAGAGGGGTTTAAGCAATCAGCCCCAGCATTTT
cdr3_aa: CASSLRGERGLSNQPQHF

clone_size: NA
j_call: TRBJ1-6
d_call: TRBD1
v_call: TRBV18
cdr3_nt: TGTGCCAGCTCGAAACGGACAGGGGTGGAGGATTCACCCCTCCACTTT
cdr3_aa: CASSKRTGVEDSPLHF

clone_size: NA
j_call: TRBJ1-1
d_call: NA
v_call: TRBV19
cdr3_nt: TGTGCCAGTAGTATTGTCGGGTCCTGGGCTTTCTTT
cdr3_aa: CASSIVGSWAFF

clone_size: NA
j_call: TRBJ2-2
d_call: NA
v_call: TRBV23-1
cdr3_nt: TGCGCCAGCAGTCAACCACAGGACGCGAACACCGGGGAGCTGTTTTTT
cdr3_aa: CASSQPQDANTGELFF

clone_size: NA
j_call: TRBJ2-7
d_call: TRBD1
v_call: TRBV5-4
cdr3_nt: TGTGCCAGCAGCTTGTCCGCAGGGGGCATCAACGAGCAGTACTTC
cdr3_aa: CASSLSAGGINEQYF

clone_size: many
j_call: TRBJ1-5
d_call: TRBD1
v_call: TRBV28
cdr3_nt: TGTGCCAGCAGCCTTGACAGGGACCGTCAGCCCCAGCATTTT
cdr3_aa: CASSLDRDRQPQHF

clone_size: once
j_call: TRBJ2-1
d_call: TRBD1
v_call: TRBV14
cdr3_nt: TGTGCCAGCAGCACGCGGGACAGGGGATGGAATGAGCAGTTCTTC
cdr3_aa: CASSTRDRGWNEQFF

clone_size: NA
j_call: TRBJ2-1
d_call: TRBD1
v_call: TRBV7-2
cdr3_nt: TGTGCCAGCAGTCCAAACCCGACAGGGGGCATCTACAATGAGCAGTTCTTC
cdr3_aa: CASSPNPTGGIYNEQFF

clone_size: NA
j_call: TRBJ2-1
d_call: TRBD2
v_call: TRBV6-6
cdr3_nt: TGTGCCAGCAGTCGAATTTTGGGACTAGCGGGAGGGGGTTACAATGAGCAGTTCTTC
cdr3_aa: CASSRILGLAGGGYNEQFF

clone_size: NA
j_call: TRBJ1-6
d_call: TRBD1
v_call: TRBV7-2
cdr3_nt: TGTGCCAGCAGCTTAGGATTTAACAGGGGTTATTCACCCCTCCACTTT
cdr3_aa: CASSLGFNRGYSPLHF

clone_size: once
j_call: TRBJ1-2
d_call: NA
v_call: TRBV4-2
cdr3_nt: TGTGCCAGCAGCCAGGATAGGGGGGGCGCTGGCTACACCTTC
cdr3_aa: CASSQDRGGAGYTF

clone_size: once
j_call: TRBJ2-7
d_call: NA
v_call: TRBV5-5
cdr3_nt: TGTGCCAGCAGCTTCTCCCGTGGGCAGGGGAACCACGAGCAGTACTTC
cdr3_aa: CASSFSRGQGNHEQYF

clone_size: NA
j_call: TRBJ2-3
d_call: TRBD2
v_call: TRBV9
cdr3_nt: TGTGCCAGCAGCGTCGGGACTAGCGGGAGGTTTAGCACAGATACGCAGTATTTT
cdr3_aa: CASSVGTSGRFSTDTQYF

clone_size: NA
j_call: TRBJ2-3
d_call: NA
v_call: TRBV5-1
cdr3_nt: TGCGCCAGCGGTTCTAGCGGCACAGATACGCAGTATTTT
cdr3_aa: CASGSSGTDTQYF

clone_size: few
j_call: TRBJ2-3
d_call: TRBD2
v_call: TRBV4-1
cdr3_nt: TGCGCCATGAACCTAGCGGGCGGGTGGGGCACAGATACGCAGTATTTT
cdr3_aa: CAMNLAGGWGTDTQYF

clone_size: NA
j_call: TRBJ1-2
d_call: TRBD1
v_call: TRBV7-9
cdr3_nt: TGTGCCAGCAGCCAGACAACAGGGGCATTGGGCTATGGCTACACCTTC
cdr3_aa: CASSQTTGALGYGYTF

clone_size: NA
j_call: TRBJ1-1
d_call: NA
v_call: TRBV27
cdr3_nt: TGTGCCAGCAGTCCAAAAGGAGGGGACCCCATGAGCACTGAAGCTTTCTTT
cdr3_aa: CASSPKGGDPMSTEAFF

clone_size: NA
j_call: TRBJ2-1
d_call: TRBD1
v_call: TRBV3-1/TRBV3-2
cdr3_nt: TGTGCCAGCAGCCCGACAGGGTTCAATGAGCAGTTCTTC
cdr3_aa: CASSPTGFNEQFF